A selection of T cell receptor beta chains follows, all from one sample in a study of cytomegalovirus exposure and HLA in healthy donors. Method: immunoSEQ multiplex PCR; TCRdb's copy keeps in-frame clones and lacks some. The sample has 120,000 or so clones, around three quarters seen once; the top ten hold approximately 5.5%. The source material was PBMCs. The receptors were gathered from a man aged 18 to 29 in good health and CMV-seropositive. The CDR3 runs from the conserved cysteine through the conserved F or W. A D gene is named only where the DNA matches it firmly. The listing skips clone size in some rows; elsewhere it reads once, few, many or a size class.

>14|TRBJ1-3|few|.|TRBV7-6
CASSLTSGGNTIYF
TGTGCCAGCAGTTTGACCTCAGGGGGAAACACCATATATTTT
>17|TRBJ2-2|once|.|TRBV7-2
CASSSSYQGLNVGELFF
TGTGCCAGCAGCTCCTCATATCAGGGGCTGAACGTAGGGGAGCTGTTTTTT
>15|TRBJ1-4|.|.|TRBV18
CASSPPNGRSEKLFF
TGTGCCAGCTCACCACCGAACGGGAGGAGTGAAAAACTGTTTTTT
>13|TRBJ2-7|.|.|TRBV5-6
CASSLGFSRGPYF
TGTGCCAGCAGCTTAGGTTTTTCGCGGGGCCCGTACTTC
>13|TRBJ1-1|.|TRBD1|TRBV2
CASSTFQGGEAFF
TGTGCCAGCAGTACATTTCAGGGGGGTGAAGCTTTCTTT
>16|TRBJ2-1|.|.|TRBV5-5
CASSLSGILSYNEQFF
TGTGCCAGCAGCTTGAGTGGCATCCTCTCCTACAATGAGCAGTTCTTC
>14|TRBJ1-5|.|TRBD1|TRBV10-2
CATKLARGNQPQHF
TGCGCCACCAAACTAGCCAGGGGGAATCAGCCCCAGCATTTT
>14|TRBJ2-7|.|.|TRBV19
CASSLKGNGYEQYF
TGTGCCAGTAGTCTGAAGGGGAACGGGTACGAGCAGTACTTC
>14|TRBJ2-7|.|.|TRBV6-1
CASTGQRRSLEQYF
TGTGCCAGCACCGGACAGCGGAGATCTCTCGAGCAGTACTTC
>15|TRBJ1-1|few|.|TRBV5-6
CASSLVWPVNTEAFF
TGTGCCAGCAGCTTGGTATGGCCAGTGAACACTGAAGCTTTCTTT
>14|TRBJ1-2|.|TRBD1|TRBV5-1
CASSPGTGDYGYTF
TGCGCCAGCAGCCCCGGGACAGGGGATTATGGCTACACCTTC
>18|TRBJ2-1|.|TRBD2|TRBV11-1
CASSFNVAGGPRGNEQFF
TGTGCCAGCAGCTTTAATGTAGCGGGAGGGCCTAGGGGCAATGAGCAGTTCTTC
>15|TRBJ2-1|.|TRBD2|TRBV29-1
CSASVTGGFSNEQFF
TGCAGCGCCTCTGTGACGGGAGGGTTTAGCAATGAGCAGTTCTTC
>15|TRBJ2-2|.|.|TRBV6-1
CASRQDSLNTGELFF
TGTGCCAGCAGGCAGGACAGCCTGAACACCGGGGAGCTGTTTTTT
>16|TRBJ1-4|.|TRBD1|TRBV5-1
CASSIGGAGTNEKLFF
TGCGCCAGCAGCATAGGGGGCGCCGGTACTAATGAAAAACTGTTTTTT
>16|TRBJ2-6|.|TRBD1|TRBV5-4
CASSTGVSSGANGLTF
TGTGCCAGCAGCACAGGGGTTTCCTCTGGGGCCAACGGCCTGACTTTC
>16|TRBJ1-2|.|.|TRBV7-9
CASSLAYWRINYGYTF
TGTGCCAGCAGCTTAGCGTATTGGCGGATTAACTATGGCTACACCTTC
>14|TRBJ1-2|.|TRBD1|TRBV28
CASSLIQGADGYTF
TGTGCCAGCAGTTTAATACAGGGGGCGGATGGCTACACCTTC
>13|TRBJ1-2|once|.|TRBV6-6
CASSNAGRTGYTF
TGTGCCAGCAGCAACGCGGGCCGGACTGGCTACACCTTC
>12|TRBJ1-1|.|.|TRBV6-4
CASRQSGTEAFF
TGTGCCAGCAGACAATCGGGGACAGAAGCTTTCTTT
>12|TRBJ1-2|.|.|TRBV2
CASSTGWYGYTF
TGTGCCAGCAGCACAGGGTGGTATGGCTACACCTTC
>15|TRBJ2-1|.|.|TRBV9
CASSAPGTDSSEQFF
TGTGCCAGCAGCGCCCCCGGGACTGATTCAAGTGAGCAGTTCTTC
>14|TRBJ1-1|.|.|TRBV27
CASGQGTENTEAFF
TGTGCCAGCGGCCAAGGGACTGAGAACACTGAAGCTTTCTTT
>13|TRBJ1-5|.|TRBD1|TRBV30
CASRGRGNQPQHF
TGTGCAAGCAGGGGGAGAGGCAATCAGCCCCAGCATTTT
>15|TRBJ1-6|few|TRBD1|TRBV15
CATSRGGQGVSPLHF
TGTGCCACCAGCAGAGGTGGACAGGGGGTTTCACCCCTCCACTTT
>15|TRBJ1-3|few|.|TRBV5-1
CASSFGGTTGNTIYF
TGCGCCAGCAGCTTTGGAGGGACGACCGGAAACACCATATATTTT
>18|TRBJ2-7|.|.|TRBV13
CASSLGLRGTGWAYEQYF
TGTGCCAGCAGCTTAGGCCTAAGGGGTACAGGGTGGGCCTACGAGCAGTACTTC
>15|TRBJ1-1|few|.|TRBV15
CATSRDPGANTEAFF
TGTGCCACCAGCAGAGACCCTGGGGCGAACACTGAAGCTTTCTTT
>16|TRBJ2-7|.|TRBD2|TRBV7-2
CASSRTTGLARYEQYF
TGTGCCAGCAGCCGCACAACCGGACTAGCGAGATACGAGCAGTACTTC
>15|TRBJ1-1|.|TRBD1|TRBV5-1
CASSLVGQGNTEAFF
TGCGCCAGCAGCCTAGTGGGACAGGGGAACACTGAAGCTTTCTTT
>14|TRBJ2-7|.|TRBD1|TRBV27
CASSSTGFNYEQYF
TGTGCCAGCAGTTCGACAGGGTTTAACTACGAGCAGTACTTC
>16|TRBJ1-2|.|.|TRBV19
CASSNPQGRANYGYTF
TGTGCCAGTAGTAATCCCCAGGGGCGAGCTAACTATGGCTACACCTTC
>17|TRBJ2-3|.|TRBD2|TRBV7-6
CAGSSRTSGVGTDTQYF
TGTGCCGGCAGCTCCCGGACTAGCGGAGTTGGGACAGATACGCAGTATTTT
>12|TRBJ2-5|.|.|TRBV6-6
CASGGAEETQYF
TGTGCCAGCGGGGGGGCCGAGGAGACCCAGTACTTC
>17|TRBJ1-4|.|.|TRBV5-1
CASSLEWGEDTNEKLFF
TGCGCCAGCAGCTTGGAGTGGGGAGAAGATACTAATGAAAAACTGTTTTTT
>14|TRBJ2-7|.|.|TRBV9
CASSVGPSDYEQYF
TGTGCCAGCAGCGTAGGGCCTAGCGATTACGAGCAGTACTTC